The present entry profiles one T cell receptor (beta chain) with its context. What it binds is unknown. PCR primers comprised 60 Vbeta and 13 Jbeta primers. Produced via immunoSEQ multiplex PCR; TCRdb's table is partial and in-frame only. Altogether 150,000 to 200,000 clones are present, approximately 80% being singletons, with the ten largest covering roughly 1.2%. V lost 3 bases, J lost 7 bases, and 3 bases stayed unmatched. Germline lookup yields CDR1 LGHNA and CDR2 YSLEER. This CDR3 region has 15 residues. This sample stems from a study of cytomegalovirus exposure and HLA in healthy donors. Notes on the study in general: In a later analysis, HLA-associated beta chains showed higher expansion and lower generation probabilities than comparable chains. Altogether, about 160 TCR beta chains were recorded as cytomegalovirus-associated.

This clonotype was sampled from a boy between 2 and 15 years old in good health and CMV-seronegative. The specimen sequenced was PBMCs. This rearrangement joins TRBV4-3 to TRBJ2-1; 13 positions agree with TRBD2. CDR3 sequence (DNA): TGCGCCAGCAGCCAGGGACTAGCGGGAAGGAATGAGCAGTTCTTC. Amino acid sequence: CASSQGLAGRNEQFF.